The clone carrying this TCR beta chain was counted at least ten times. The target antigen is unknown. The sample originates from a study of T-cell reconstitution after alpha-beta-depleted transplantation in children. Study-wide results and caveats: About two months after transplant, alpha-beta T cells reportedly came from several hundred expanded graft clones. High day-60 TCRbeta diversity in some patients came from surviving recipient T cells and thymic progenitors. Newly made T cells mostly supplied T-cell counts and diversity one year after transplant.

Preparation of the TCRbeta library was carried out with unique molecular identifiers. Using its own MiXCR run on the PCR reads, TCRdb lists one record per CDR3 protein. The data show 200,000 or so distinct CDR3 sequences, around 5.9% seen once. After removal of 4 bases from V and 4 bases from J, the junction contained 10 bases not matched to a gene. CDR3 length equals 16 residues. Germline-derived CDR1 and CDR2 are SGHRS and YFSETQ. The material sequenced was PBMCs, taken before TCRalphabeta/CD19-depleted stem cell transplant. The receptor's source is a girl under three years old with combined immunodeficiency, due to receive a stem cell transplant. The chain couples TRBV5-1 to TRBJ2-2; TRBD1 matches at 7 bases. In DNA form, the CDR3 reads TGCGCCAGCAGCCCCCACGAGGGGGCGCTCACCGGGGAGCTGTTTTTT. This translates into CASSPHEGALTGELFF.